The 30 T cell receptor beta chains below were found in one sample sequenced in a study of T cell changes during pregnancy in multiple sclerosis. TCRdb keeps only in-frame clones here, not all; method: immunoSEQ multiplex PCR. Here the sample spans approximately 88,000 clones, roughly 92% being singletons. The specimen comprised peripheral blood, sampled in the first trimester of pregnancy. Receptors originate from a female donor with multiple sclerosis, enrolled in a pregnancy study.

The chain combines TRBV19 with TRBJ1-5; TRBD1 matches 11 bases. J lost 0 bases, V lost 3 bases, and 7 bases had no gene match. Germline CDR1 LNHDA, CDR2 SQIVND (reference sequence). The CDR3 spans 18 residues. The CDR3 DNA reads TGTGCCAGTAGTATCGGGACAGGGGGAACTAATAGCAATCAGCCCCAGCATTTT. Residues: CASSIGTGGTNSNQPQHF.

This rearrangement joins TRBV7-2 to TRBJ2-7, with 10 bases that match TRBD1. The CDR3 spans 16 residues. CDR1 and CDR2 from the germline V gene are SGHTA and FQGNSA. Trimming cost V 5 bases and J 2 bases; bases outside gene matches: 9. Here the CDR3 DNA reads TGTGCCAGCAGCCCTGCCCCCGGGACAGGGGCCTACGAGCAGTACTTC. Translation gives CASSPAPGTGAYEQYF.

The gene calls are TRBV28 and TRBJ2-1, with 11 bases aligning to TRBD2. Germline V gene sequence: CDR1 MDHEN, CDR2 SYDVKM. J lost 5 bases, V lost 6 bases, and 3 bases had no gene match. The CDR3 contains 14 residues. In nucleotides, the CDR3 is TGTGCCAGCAGCAAGGGACTAGCGGACAATGAGCAGTTCTTC. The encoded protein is CASSKGLADNEQFF.

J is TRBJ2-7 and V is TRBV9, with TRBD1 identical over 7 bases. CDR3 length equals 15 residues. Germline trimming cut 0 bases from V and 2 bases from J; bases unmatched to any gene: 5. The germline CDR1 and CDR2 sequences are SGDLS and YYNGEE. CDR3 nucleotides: TGTGCCAGCAGCGTAGAGGAGACAGGGCCCTACGAGCAGTACTTC. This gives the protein CASSVEETGPYEQYF.

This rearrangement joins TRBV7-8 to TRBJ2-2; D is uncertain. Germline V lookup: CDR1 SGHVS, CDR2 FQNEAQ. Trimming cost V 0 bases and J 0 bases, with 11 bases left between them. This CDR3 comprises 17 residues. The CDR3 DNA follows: TGTGCCAGCAGCTTAGCCTTCGGGTTAGCGAACACCGGGGAGCTGTTTTTT. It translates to CASSLAFGLANTGELFF.

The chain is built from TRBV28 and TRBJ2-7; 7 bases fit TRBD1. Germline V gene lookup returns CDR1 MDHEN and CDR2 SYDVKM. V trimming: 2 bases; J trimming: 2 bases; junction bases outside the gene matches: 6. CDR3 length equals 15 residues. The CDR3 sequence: CASSLKGAPPYEQYF. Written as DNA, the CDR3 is TGTGCCAGCAGTTTAAAGGGGGCCCCACCCTACGAGCAGTACTTC.

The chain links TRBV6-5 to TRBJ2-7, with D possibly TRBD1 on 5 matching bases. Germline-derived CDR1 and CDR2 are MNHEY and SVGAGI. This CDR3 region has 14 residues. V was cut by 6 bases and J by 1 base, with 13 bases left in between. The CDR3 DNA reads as TGTGCCAGCAGCTTCGGACACAAATCCTACGAGCAGTACTTC. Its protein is CASSFGHKSYEQYF.

The CDR3 bases are TGCAGCGTTCGAGGGGGAAATGACTATGGCTACACCTTC. Its translation: CSVRGGNDYGYTF. V is TRBV29-1 and J is TRBJ1-2, with TRBD1 as a possible D gene (6 bases). Germline V gene sequence: CDR1 SQVTM, CDR2 ANQGSEA. Trimming removed 5 bases at V and 3 bases at J, with 13 bases between. The CDR3 totals 13 residues.

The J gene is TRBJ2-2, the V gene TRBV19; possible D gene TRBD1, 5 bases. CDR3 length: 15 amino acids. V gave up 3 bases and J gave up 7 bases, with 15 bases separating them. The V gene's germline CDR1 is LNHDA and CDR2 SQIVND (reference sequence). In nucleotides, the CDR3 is TGTGCCAGTAGTATCTGGGCAGGGTCGGTCGGGGAGCTGTTTTTT. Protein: CASSIWAGSVGELFF.

CDR3 in amino acids: CATGGETQYF. Here the CDR3 DNA reads TGTGCCACGGGCGGGGAGACCCAGTACTTC. The chain combines TRBV10-3 with TRBJ2-5; D is perhaps TRBD2 (5 bases). V lost 10 bases and J lost 5, with 8 bases in between. Germline CDR1 ENHRY, CDR2 SYGVKD. The CDR3 runs 10 residues.

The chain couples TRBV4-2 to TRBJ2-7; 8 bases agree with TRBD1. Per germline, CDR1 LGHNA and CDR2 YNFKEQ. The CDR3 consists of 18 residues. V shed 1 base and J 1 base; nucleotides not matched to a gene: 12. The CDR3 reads CASSQGPSGQGASYEQYF. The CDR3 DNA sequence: TGTGCCAGCAGCCAAGGCCCCTCGGGGCAGGGGGCGTCCTACGAGCAGTACTTC.

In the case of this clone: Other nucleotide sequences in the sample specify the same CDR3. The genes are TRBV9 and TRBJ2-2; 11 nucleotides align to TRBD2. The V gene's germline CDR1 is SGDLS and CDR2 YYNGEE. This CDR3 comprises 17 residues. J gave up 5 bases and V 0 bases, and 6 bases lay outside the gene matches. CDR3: CASSVVGLAGGTGELFF. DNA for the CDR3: TGTGCCAGCAGCGTAGTGGGTCTAGCGGGAGGTACCGGGGAGCTGTTTTTT.

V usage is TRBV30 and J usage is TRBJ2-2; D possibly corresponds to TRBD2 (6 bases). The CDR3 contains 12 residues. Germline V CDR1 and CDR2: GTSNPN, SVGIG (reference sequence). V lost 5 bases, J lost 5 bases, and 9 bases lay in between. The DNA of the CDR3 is TGTGCCTGGGGCGGGATAACCGGGGAGCTGTTTTTT. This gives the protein CAWGGITGELFF.

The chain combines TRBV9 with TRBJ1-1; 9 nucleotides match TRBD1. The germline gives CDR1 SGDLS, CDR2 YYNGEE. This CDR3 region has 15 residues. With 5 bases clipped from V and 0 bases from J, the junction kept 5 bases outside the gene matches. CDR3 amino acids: CASRGGQGVNTEAFF. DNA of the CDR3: TGTGCCAGCAGGGGGGGACAGGGTGTGAACACTGAAGCTTTCTTT.

Written as DNA, the CDR3 is TGTGCCAGCAGTTTGGAGGGCTCTGGGGCCAACGTCCTGACTTTC. This codes for CASSLEGSGANVLTF. The chain joins TRBV28 to TRBJ2-6, with D perhaps TRBD2 (6 bases). CDR1 and CDR2 from the germline V gene are MDHEN and SYDVKM. Trimming cost V 3 bases and J 0 bases, with 6 bases left between them. The CDR3 covers 15 residues.

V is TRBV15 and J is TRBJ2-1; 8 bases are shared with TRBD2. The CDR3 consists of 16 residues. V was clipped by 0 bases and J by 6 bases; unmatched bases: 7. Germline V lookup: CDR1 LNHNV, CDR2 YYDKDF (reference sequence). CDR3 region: CATSRERGLVRNEQFF. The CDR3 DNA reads TGTGCCACCAGCAGAGAAAGGGGACTAGTACGCAATGAGCAGTTCTTC.

CDR3 region: CATVRAGVNQPQHF. For the CDR3, the DNA is TGTGCCACCGTGAGGGCAGGGGTGAATCAGCCCCAGCATTTT. The chain has TRBV15 and TRBJ1-5, with D possibly TRBD1 on 6 matching bases. The CDR3 runs 14 residues. Looked up from germline, CDR1 is LNHNV and CDR2 is YYDKDF (reference sequence). V lost 8 bases to trimming and J lost 4 bases, with 15 bases between them.

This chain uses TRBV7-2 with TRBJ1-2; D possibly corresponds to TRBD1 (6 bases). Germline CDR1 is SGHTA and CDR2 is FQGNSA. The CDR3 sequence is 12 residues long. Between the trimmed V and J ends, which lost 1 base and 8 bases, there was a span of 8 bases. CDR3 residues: CASSLDREGYTF. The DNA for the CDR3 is TGTGCCAGCAGCTTAGACAGGGAAGGCTACACCTTC.

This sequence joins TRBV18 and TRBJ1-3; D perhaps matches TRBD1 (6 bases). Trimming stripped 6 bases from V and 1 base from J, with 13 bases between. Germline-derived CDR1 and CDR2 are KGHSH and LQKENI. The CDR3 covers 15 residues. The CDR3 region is CASSQTGSSGNTIYF. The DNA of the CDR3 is TGTGCCAGCTCTCAGACAGGTTCTTCTGGAAACACCATATATTTT.

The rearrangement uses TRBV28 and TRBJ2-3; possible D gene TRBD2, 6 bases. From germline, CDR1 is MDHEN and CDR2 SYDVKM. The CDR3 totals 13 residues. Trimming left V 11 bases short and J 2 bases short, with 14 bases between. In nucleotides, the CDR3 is TGTGCCGGCGGGGAAATAAACACAGATACGCAGTATTTT. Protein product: CAGGEINTDTQYF.

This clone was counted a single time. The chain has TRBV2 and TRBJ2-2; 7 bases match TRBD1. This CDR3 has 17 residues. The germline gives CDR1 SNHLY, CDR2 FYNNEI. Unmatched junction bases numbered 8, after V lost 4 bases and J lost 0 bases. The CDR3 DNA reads TGTGCCAGCAGTGGGATTTTGGGGACAGCGAACACCGGGGAGCTGTTTTTT. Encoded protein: CASSGILGTANTGELFF.

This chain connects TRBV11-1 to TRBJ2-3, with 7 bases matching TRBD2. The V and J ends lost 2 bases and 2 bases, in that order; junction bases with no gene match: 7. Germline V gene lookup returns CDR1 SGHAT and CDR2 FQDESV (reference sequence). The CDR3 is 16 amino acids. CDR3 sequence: CASSLLTGTTTDTQYF. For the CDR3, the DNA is TGTGCCAGCAGCTTACTAACCGGGACTACCACAGATACGCAGTATTTT.

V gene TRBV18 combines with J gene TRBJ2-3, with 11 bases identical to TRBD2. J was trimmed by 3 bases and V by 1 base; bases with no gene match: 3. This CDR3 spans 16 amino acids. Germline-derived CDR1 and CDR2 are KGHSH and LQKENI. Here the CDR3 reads CASSPLAGGPTDTQYF. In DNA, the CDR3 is TGTGCCAGCTCACCACTAGCGGGAGGGCCGACAGATACGCAGTATTTT.

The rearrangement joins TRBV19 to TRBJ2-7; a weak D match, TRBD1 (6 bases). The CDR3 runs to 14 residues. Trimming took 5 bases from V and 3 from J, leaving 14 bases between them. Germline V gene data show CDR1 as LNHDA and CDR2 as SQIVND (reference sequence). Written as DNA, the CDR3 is TGTGCCAGTAGTTACGCAGGGGATTACTACGAGCAGTACTTC. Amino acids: CASSYAGDYYEQYF.

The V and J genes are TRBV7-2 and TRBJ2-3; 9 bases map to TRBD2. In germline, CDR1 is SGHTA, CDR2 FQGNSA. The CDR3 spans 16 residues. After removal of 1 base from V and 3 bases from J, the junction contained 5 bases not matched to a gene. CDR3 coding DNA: TGTGCCAGCAGCTTAGGGGGACTAGCATTAACAGATACGCAGTATTTT. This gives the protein CASSLGGLALTDTQYF.

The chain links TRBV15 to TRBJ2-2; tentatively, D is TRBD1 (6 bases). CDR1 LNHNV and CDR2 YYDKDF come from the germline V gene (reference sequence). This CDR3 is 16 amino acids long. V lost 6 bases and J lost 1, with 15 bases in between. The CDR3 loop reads CATSWRQGKNTGELFF. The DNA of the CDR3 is TGTGCCACCAGTTGGAGGCAGGGGAAGAACACCGGGGAGCTGTTTTTT.

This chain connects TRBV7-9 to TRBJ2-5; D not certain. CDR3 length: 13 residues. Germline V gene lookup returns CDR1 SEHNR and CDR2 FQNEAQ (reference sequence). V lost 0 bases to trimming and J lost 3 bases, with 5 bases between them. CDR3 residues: CASSLAQKETQYF. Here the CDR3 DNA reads TGTGCCAGCAGCTTAGCCCAAAAAGAGACCCAGTACTTC.

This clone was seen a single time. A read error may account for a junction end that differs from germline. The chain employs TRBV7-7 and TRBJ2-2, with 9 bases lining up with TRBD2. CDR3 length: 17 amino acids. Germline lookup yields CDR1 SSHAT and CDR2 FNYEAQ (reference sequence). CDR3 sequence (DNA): TGTGCTAGCAGCTTAGGACCAATAGCGGGAGATACCGGGGAGCTGTTTTTT. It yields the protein CASSLGPIAGDTGELFF.

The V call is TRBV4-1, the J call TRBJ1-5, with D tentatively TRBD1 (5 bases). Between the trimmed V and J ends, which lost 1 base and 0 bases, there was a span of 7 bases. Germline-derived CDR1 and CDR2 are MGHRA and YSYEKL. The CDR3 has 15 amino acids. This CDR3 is CASSQVTDSNQPQHF. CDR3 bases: TGCGCCAGCAGCCAAGTGACAGATAGCAATCAGCCCCAGCATTTT.

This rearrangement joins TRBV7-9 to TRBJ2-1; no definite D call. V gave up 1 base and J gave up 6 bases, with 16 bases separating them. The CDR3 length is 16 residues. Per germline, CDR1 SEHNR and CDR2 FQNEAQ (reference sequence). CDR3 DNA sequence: TGTGCCAGCAGCTTAGTTAACGCAGGTGATTTCAATGAGCAGTTCTTC. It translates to CASSLVNAGDFNEQFF.